This passage covers 3 T cell receptor beta chains from one sample sequenced in a study of cytomegalovirus exposure and HLA in healthy donors. Vbeta (60) and Jbeta (13) primers were used in the PCR. TCRdb's table, derived via immunoSEQ multiplex PCR, lists solely in-frame clones and lacks some. This sample has some 140,000 clones; approximately 77% occur once, and the top ten carry roughly 1%. Source material: PBMCs. The receptors here all came from a woman aged 60-75 years in good health and CMV-seronegative.

The V call is TRBV6-6, the J call TRBJ1-1; TRBD1 matches at 7 bases. This CDR3 is built from 15 residues. In germline, CDR1 is MNHNY, CDR2 SVGAGI (reference sequence). J lost 11 bases, V lost 0 bases, and 12 bases had no gene match. For the CDR3, the DNA is TGTGCCAGCAGTTACTCGACTCGTACAGGGGATACGGCTTTCTTT. Protein product: CASSYSTRTGDTAFF.

The gene calls are TRBV7-6 and TRBJ1-2; a possible D gene is TRBD1 (5 bases). Germline CDR1 SGHVS, CDR2 FNYEAQ. This CDR3 spans 13 amino acids. V was cut by 5 bases and J by 7 bases, with 14 bases left in between. The CDR3 DNA reads TGTGCCAGCAGCCGTGCGGGGGATGGTGGCTACACCTTC. It is translated as CASSRAGDGGYTF.

The rearrangement joins TRBV27 to TRBJ1-5; D may be TRBD1 (6 bases). Trimming removed 5 bases at V and 0 bases at J, with 11 bases between. CDR1 is MNHEY, CDR2 SMNVEV, per germline (reference sequence). The CDR3 sequence is 15 residues long. CDR3 sequence (DNA): TGTGCCAGCAGTAAAAACAGGGTTAGCAATCAGCCCCAGCATTTT. Translated, it gives CASSKNRVSNQPQHF.